Listed below are T cell receptor beta chains from one sample, sequenced in a study of blood T cell repertoires in COVID-19. The repertoire was sequenced with immunoSEQ multiplex PCR; TCRdb's copy has only in-frame clones and lacks some. The sample includes 90,000 to 150,000 clones, about 84% of them seen just once. The sample was peripheral blood. The receptors stem from a man in his 60s with acute or convalescent COVID-19. The CDR3 runs from the conserved cysteine through the conserved F or W. D genes are given only for firm matches. Where a row states a size, it is once, few, many or the class of an expanded clone; other rows omit it.

11,.,TRBV20-1,.,TRBJ2-5,TGCAGTGCGATAGCGGAAGAGACCCAGTACTTC,CSAIAEETQYF
20,.,TRBV15,TRBD2,TRBJ2-7,TGTGCCACCAGCAGAGGAGGCGCCCGCGGACTAGCGGGAGACGTATACGAGCAGTACTTC,CATSRGGARGLAGDVYEQYF
15,.,TRBV9,TRBD1,TRBJ2-7,TGTGCCAGCAGCGTAGACGGGACAGGGGCGGTCGAGCAGTACTTC,CASSVDGTGAVEQYF
15,.,TRBV6-2/TRBV6-3,TRBD1,TRBJ1-6,TGTGCCAGCAGTGACGCGACAGGGGGGAATTCACCCCTCCACTTT,CASSDATGGNSPLHF
15,.,TRBV11-2,.,TRBJ2-1,TGTGCCAGCAGCTTTAAGGAGCTTTTAGGCGATGAGCAGTTCTTC,CASSFKELLGDEQFF
13,.,TRBV27,.,TRBJ1-2,TGTGCCAGCAGTTTAAGTAGGCAGGGCGGCTACACCTTC,CASSLSRQGGYTF
12,.,TRBV18,TRBD1,TRBJ1-2,TGTGCCAGCTCACTTCGGGACAGCGGCTACACCTTC,CASSLRDSGYTF
15,.,TRBV13,TRBD1,TRBJ1-3,TGTGCCAGCAGCTTACGGCGACAGGGTACAAACACCATATATTTT,CASSLRRQGTNTIYF
15,few,TRBV4-3,TRBD1,TRBJ2-7,TGCGCCAGCAGCCAAGAGAGGGGGCGTAACTACGAGCAGTACTTC,CASSQERGRNYEQYF
16,.,TRBV5-6,TRBD1,TRBJ1-5,TGTGCCAGCAGCCTGGGAGGGGGCGGTAGCAATCAGCCCCAGCATTTT,CASSLGGGGSNQPQHF
13,.,TRBV9,TRBD1,TRBJ1-2,TGTGCCAGCAGCGTAGACAGGGGAGACGGCTACACCTTC,CASSVDRGDGYTF
17,.,TRBV6-2/TRBV6-3,.,TRBJ2-4,TGTGCCAGCAGTTACGGGCAGGGGCCTATAGCCAAAAACATTCAGTACTTC,CASSYGQGPIAKNIQYF
14,once,TRBV10-3,.,TRBJ2-2,TGTGCCATCAGTGAGAACAGGGATGTCGGGGAGCTGTTTTTT,CAISENRDVGELFF
15,.,TRBV28,TRBD1,TRBJ1-6,TGTGCCAGCACCACCCCTACAGGGGGGAATTCACCCCTCCACTTT,CASTTPTGGNSPLHF
12,.,TRBV3-1/TRBV3-2,TRBD2,TRBJ2-7,TGTGCCAGCAGCCTAGCGGGGATCGAGCAGTACTTC,CASSLAGIEQYF
13,.,TRBV5-5,.,TRBJ2-1,TGTGCCAGCAGCTCGGGACTTCGGAATGAGCAGTTCTTC,CASSSGLRNEQFF
16,.,TRBV15,TRBD2,TRBJ2-7,TGTGCCACCAGCAGAGGGGGGCTAGCGGGGGCCTACGAGCAGTACTTC,CATSRGGLAGAYEQYF
17,.,TRBV5-4,.,TRBJ1-4,TGTGCCAGCAGCTTCACGGCCGGAGGGGCAACTAATGAAAAACTGTTTTTT,CASSFTAGGATNEKLFF
15,.,TRBV29-1,TRBD1,TRBJ1-2,TGCAGCGTTGAAGATCTTGCAGGGGGGCACTATGGCTACACCTTC,CSVEDLAGGHYGYTF
19,.,TRBV28,.,TRBJ2-6,TGTGCCAGCACCCCCCGCCAGGGACAAACCTTTTCTGGGGCCAACGTCCTGACTTTC,CASTPRQGQTFSGANVLTF
14,.,TRBV5-1,TRBD2,TRBJ2-2,TGCGCCAGCGCTAGCGGAGGAGAGACCGGGGAGCTGTTTTTT,CASASGGETGELFF
17,.,TRBV7-9,.,TRBJ2-2,TGTGCCAGCTTCGACCGGGGGAGGGGGAAGAACACCGGGGAGCTGTTTTTT,CASFDRGRGKNTGELFF
15,.,TRBV11-2,TRBD2,TRBJ2-7,TGTGCCAGCAGCTCCGTTCTAGCGGGGCCCTACGAGCAGTACTTC,CASSSVLAGPYEQYF
16,.,TRBV5-1,.,TRBJ1-6,TGCGCCAGCAGCTTGGTGGGCAGTAGCGGCAATTCACCCCTCCACTTT,CASSLVGSSGNSPLHF
13,.,TRBV10-3,TRBD2,TRBJ2-1,TGTGCCATTGGACTAGCGGGAAGTAATGAGCAGTTCTTC,CAIGLAGSNEQFF
16,.,TRBV18,TRBD1,TRBJ1-3,TGTGCCAGCTCAACCTTCGGACAGGGGGATGGAAACACCATATATTTT,CASSTFGQGDGNTIYF
14,.,TRBV5-1,.,TRBJ2-5,TGCGCCAGCGGACCACAGGACAGTGTGGAGACCCAGTACTTC,CASGPQDSVETQYF
13,.,TRBV9,.,TRBJ2-5,TGTGCCAGCAGCGTAGGGGAGGAAGAGACCCAGTACTTC,CASSVGEEETQYF
18,.,TRBV5-1,TRBD1,TRBJ2-6,TGCGCCAGCAGCCCCAACAGGGGGCATAACTCTGGGGCCAACGTCCTGACTTTC,CASSPNRGHNSGANVLTF
15,.,TRBV19,.,TRBJ2-7,TGTGCCAGTAGTGTAAGCGGTGGTCCCTACTACGAGCAGTACTTC,CASSVSGGPYYEQYF
15,once,TRBV24-1,.,TRBJ2-1,TGTGCCACCAGTGATTCAAAACGGAGGGCGGATGAGCAGTTCTTC,CATSDSKRRADEQFF
15,.,TRBV28,TRBD2,TRBJ2-1,TGTGCCAGCAGCCCGACTAGCGGGAGGCCCAATGAGCAGTTCTTC,CASSPTSGRPNEQFF
14,once,TRBV9,.,TRBJ2-5,TGTGCCAGCAATGGCGGGGCGTACCAAGAGACCCAGTACTTC,CASNGGAYQETQYF
14,.,TRBV2,.,TRBJ2-4,TGTGCCAGCACTCGGGAGATGGCCAAAAACATTCAGTACTTC,CASTREMAKNIQYF
15,.,TRBV28,TRBD2,TRBJ2-3,TGTGCCAGCAGTTGGACTAGCGGGGGTACAGATACGCAGTATTTT,CASSWTSGGTDTQYF
14,.,TRBV19,TRBD1,TRBJ1-2,TGTGCCAGTAGGGGGACAGGGGAGGTCGATGGCTACACCTTC,CASRGTGEVDGYTF
15,once,TRBV7-9,TRBD1,TRBJ1-5,TGTGCCAGCAGCTTAGATGGGGCAGGGGGCCAGCCCCAGCATTTT,CASSLDGAGGQPQHF
16,.,TRBV7-2,.,TRBJ2-2,TGTGCCAGCAGCTTACACAGGGCTTTAGTGGCCGGGGAGCTGTTTTTT,CASSLHRALVAGELFF
12,few,TRBV5-6,.,TRBJ2-1,TGTGCCAGCAGCGTTTCTAGCTTTGAGCAGTTCTTC,CASSVSSFEQFF
14,once,TRBV7-9,.,TRBJ2-7,TGTGCCAGCAGCTTCACTGCGCCTTCCTACGAGCAGTACTTC,CASSFTAPSYEQYF
14,.,TRBV10-2,.,TRBJ2-1,TGCGCCAGCAGCCCCCCGGAGGGAGTATATGAGCAGTTCTTC,CASSPPEGVYEQFF
16,.,TRBV28,TRBD1,TRBJ2-5,TGTGCCAGCACTATCGGACAGGAAGAGGGGCAAGAGACCCAGTACTTC,CASTIGQEEGQETQYF